This entry lists 26 T cell receptor beta chains sequenced from one sample in a study of blood T cells in healthy people across ages. PCR was performed a second time for roughly 7 to 11 cycles using a sample-barcoded 5' primer and a J-beta primer mix. Each CDR3 protein is one row after TCRdb ran MiXCR on the 5' RACE reads. The sample contains under 850,000 distinct CDR3 sequences, around 36% of which appear only once. The source material was blood. These receptors all stem from a man aged 18 to 35 in good health.

The rearrangement joins TRBV20-1 to TRBJ1-6, with D possibly matching TRBD1 (5 bases). V gave up 3 bases and J gave up 10 bases, with 16 bases separating them. There are 14 residues in the CDR3. CDR1 and CDR2 (germline): DFQATT, SNEGSKA (reference sequence). In DNA, the CDR3 is TGCAGTGCTAGGAATCAGGGAATTAGCTCACCCCTCCACTTT. Protein sequence: CSARNQGISSPLHF.

The chain links TRBV4-1 to TRBJ2-4; possible D gene TRBD2, 5 bases. The DNA end lines up better with TRBJ2-5; the J call may be wrong. The CDR3 covers 14 residues. Germline V CDR1 and CDR2: MGHRA, YSYEKL. The CDR3 here is CASSQEGPRATQYF. CDR3 DNA sequence: TGCGCCAGCAGCCAAGAAGGGCCGAGGGCGACCCAGTACTTC.

The chain has TRBV7-9 and TRBJ1-1; no clear D gene. Germline V gene lookup returns CDR1 SEHNR and CDR2 FQNEAQ (reference sequence). Trimming left V 0 bases short and J 2 bases short, with 7 bases between. CDR3 length: 14 amino acids. CDR3 in DNA: TGTGCCAGCAGCTTAGCGGAGTTTAACACTGAAGCTTTCTTT. Its translation: CASSLAEFNTEAFF.

This clonotype was detected a few times. This chain joins TRBV5-1 and TRBJ2-7; D perhaps matches TRBD1 (6 bases). Germline V gene sequence: CDR1 SGHRS, CDR2 YFSETQ. The CDR3 is 16 amino acids. Trimming cost V 3 bases and J 5 bases, with 21 bases left between them. The CDR3: CASSSVEDRPRDEQYF. The CDR3 nucleotides are TGCGCCAGCAGCTCCGTCGAGGACAGACCTAGGGACGAGCAGTACTTC.

This chain uses TRBV11-2 with TRBJ2-5, with a weak D call TRBD2 (5 bases). This CDR3 is 13 amino acids long. The ends were cut back, 1 base at V and 5 bases at J, with 8 bases in the middle. CDR1 is SGHAT, CDR2 FQNNGV, per germline. This CDR3 is CASSLGESETQYF. CDR3 nucleotides: TGTGCCAGCAGCTTAGGGGAGTCTGAGACCCAGTACTTC. Drawing the rest from reference TRBV11-2 and TRBJ2-5, the complete variable domain is EAGVAQSPRYKIIEKRQSVAFWCNPISGHATLYWYQQILGQGPKLLIQFQNNGVVDDSQLPKDRFSAERLKGVDSTLKIQPAKLEDSAVYLCASSLGESETQYFGPGTRLLVL.

The chain combines TRBV2 with TRBJ1-2; maybe TRBD1 (5 bases). CDR3 length: 19 amino acids. Trimming took 0 bases from V and 0 from J, leaving 20 bases between them. Germline CDR1 is SNHLY and CDR2 is FYNNEI. As DNA, the CDR3 is TGTGCCAGCAGTGAAGCGCTTCGGGCAGGGAGGCCCTCTAACTATGGCTACACCTTC. It encodes CASSEALRAGRPSNYGYTF. Full variable domain (remainder filled in from reference TRBV2 and TRBJ1-2): EPEVTQTPSHQVTQMGQEVILRCVPISNHLYFYWYRQILGQKVEFLVSFYNNEISEKSEIFDDQFSVERPDGSNFTLKIRSTKLEDSAMYFCASSEALRAGRPSNYGYTFGSGTRLTVV.

V usage is TRBV7-8 and J usage is TRBJ2-1, with 7 bases fitting TRBD2. The CDR3 spans 16 residues. J was trimmed by 2 bases and V by 3 bases; bases with no gene match: 7. Germline V gene data show CDR1 as SGHVS and CDR2 as FQNEAQ. The CDR3 DNA reads as TGTGCCAGCAGCTTCGGGGCTAGCGGAGCCTACAATGAGCAGTTCTTC. Encoded protein: CASSFGASGAYNEQFF.

The J gene is TRBJ2-1, the V gene TRBV7-9, with 11 bases that match TRBD1. Germline CDR1 and CDR2: SEHNR and FQNEAQ (reference sequence). The CDR3 sequence is 16 residues long. The ends lost 5 bases at V and 4 bases at J; junction bases unmatched: 7. The CDR3 DNA reads as TGTGCCAGCAGCCTGCGGACAGGGGGCGAATACAATGAGCAGTTCTTC. It yields the protein CASSLRTGGEYNEQFF.

V and J are TRBV7-2 and TRBJ2-3; D unresolved. CDR1 and CDR2 from the germline V gene are SGHTA and FQGNSA. The CDR3 extends over 18 amino acids. Trimming pared 4 bases from V and 0 bases from J, leaving 20 bases between. The CDR3, as DNA: TGTGCCAGCAGCTCAGGCCCGGCTAGGTTACTTAGCACAGATACGCAGTATTTT. This sequence encodes CASSSGPARLLSTDTQYF.

J is TRBJ2-5 and V is TRBV7-9; 10 nucleotides match TRBD2. The CDR3 is 15 amino acids. With V trimmed by 4 bases and J by 2 bases, 4 bases remained unmatched. The germline V gene encodes CDR1 SEHNR and CDR2 FQNEAQ (reference sequence). The CDR3, as DNA: TGTGCCAGCAGCTATAGCGGGGGGCCACAAGAGACCCAGTACTTC. Translation: CASSYSGGPQETQYF.

V usage is TRBV14 and J usage is TRBJ1-6, with D possibly matching TRBD1 (6 bases). This CDR3 contains 15 residues. CDR1 is SGHDN, CDR2 FVKESK, per germline. Trimming stripped 1 base from V and 10 bases from J, with 14 bases between. The CDR3 nucleotides read TGTGCCAGCAGCCAAGTGGGGGCAGGCCTATCACCCCTCCACTTT. This gives the protein CASSQVGAGLSPLHF.

This clonotype was seen only a few times. The rearrangement uses TRBV9 and TRBJ1-1; no clear D. The ends were cut back, 2 bases at V and 6 bases at J, with 11 bases in the middle. The germline V gene encodes CDR1 SGDLS and CDR2 YYNGEE. The CDR3 length is 13 residues. The DNA for the CDR3 is TGTGCCAGCAGCGTTGACGAAGGGTCTGAAGCTTTCTTT. It translates to CASSVDEGSEAFF.

The J gene is TRBJ2-1, the V gene TRBV20-1; 11 positions agree with TRBD2. CDR3 length: 14 amino acids. Per germline, CDR1 DFQATT and CDR2 SNEGSKA (reference sequence). The ends lost 5 bases at V and 6 bases at J; junction bases unmatched: 6. CDR3 sequence: CSAWGGTSGNEQFF. The DNA of the CDR3 is TGCAGTGCTTGGGGGGGGACTAGCGGCAATGAGCAGTTCTTC.

This clonotype has more than one count but fewer than ten. The chain couples TRBV9 to TRBJ2-3, with a tentative D call TRBD2 (7 bases). Germline V lookup: CDR1 SGDLS, CDR2 YYNGEE. The ends were cut back, 0 bases at V and 5 bases at J, with 16 bases in the middle. This CDR3 has 16 amino acids. The CDR3 loop is CASSVEPPGGLDTQYF. Here the CDR3 DNA reads TGTGCCAGCAGCGTAGAGCCCCCGGGGGGCCTAGATACGCAGTATTTT.

This clonotype was recorded a few times. The J gene is TRBJ2-4, the V gene TRBV7-8, with D unresolved. The CDR3 has 17 amino acids. CDR1 is SGHVS, CDR2 FQNEAQ, per germline. The V and J ends lost 4 bases and 3 bases respectively, with 19 bases between them. This chain's CDR3 is CASSSPLLGQSKNIQYF. In DNA, the CDR3 is TGTGCCAGCAGCTCCCCCCTTTTAGGTCAGAGCAAAAACATTCAGTACTTC.

The chain links TRBV5-6 to TRBJ2-5; tentative D call: TRBD1 (6 bases). The length of the CDR3 is 14 residues. CDR1 and CDR2 (germline): SGHDT, YYEEEE. The germline V and J ends were trimmed by 1 base and 11 bases, with 18 bases remaining between them. The CDR3: CASSLWDIYNEQYF. Written as DNA, the CDR3 is TGTGCCAGCAGCTTGTGGGACATCTACAATGAGCAGTACTTC.

The chain employs TRBV20-1 and TRBJ2-4, with unresolved D. The J call is doubtful: the DNA matches TRBJ2-7 better. Germline assignment: CDR1 DFQATT and CDR2 SNEGSKA (reference sequence). This CDR3 contains 12 residues. DNA for the CDR3: TGCAGTGCTAGTGGTCTAAACTACGAGCAGTACTTC. It translates to CSASGLNYEQYF.

The chain has TRBV6-5 and TRBJ2-1; D may be TRBD1 (6 bases). Germline V gene sequence: CDR1 MNHEY, CDR2 SVGAGI. The ends were cut back, 6 bases at V and 10 bases at J, with 16 bases in the middle. The length of the CDR3 is 13 residues. The CDR3 nucleotides are TGTGCCAGCAGATACAGGGTTCACTACGAGCAGTTCTTC. This encodes CASRYRVHYEQFF.

Comment on this clonotype: A much larger clone sits a single nucleotide away, making a read error possible. The rearrangement joins TRBV7-2 to TRBJ2-1, with 7 bases aligning to TRBD2. The germline CDR1 and CDR2 sequences are SGHTA and FQGNSA. The CDR3 loop spans 15 amino acids. After removal of 1 base from V and 10 bases from J, the junction contained 10 bases not matched to a gene. This chain's CDR3 is CASSLGAGDPYEQFF. CDR3 DNA sequence: TGTGCCAGCAGCTTAGGGGCGGGGGACCCCTACGAGCAGTTCTTC.

Of note for this clonotype: This clone may be a read error of a much larger clone one base away. As DNA, the CDR3 is TGTGCCAGCCGTCGTGTCCGCGATGGGCAGTTCTTC. Translating gives CASRRVRDGQFF. The chain recombines TRBV7-2 with TRBJ2-1; D not certain. In germline, CDR1 is SGHTA, CDR2 FQGNSA. Trimming shortened V by 8 bases and J by 12 bases, and 17 bases separated the two germline ends. The CDR3 length is 12 residues.

V gene TRBV29-1 combines with J gene TRBJ2-7, with no clear D. Germline values: CDR1 SQVTM, CDR2 ANQGSEA. The CDR3 runs to 14 residues. The germline V and J ends were trimmed by 7 bases and 7 bases, with 23 bases remaining between them. Written as DNA, the CDR3 is TGCAGCGGCGGAGCCAGCCCTTCCTACAATGAGCAGTACTTC. Translation: CSGGASPSYNEQYF.

Comment on this clonotype: The junction shows a germline mismatch at one end, possibly a read error. The chain is built from TRBV29-1 and TRBJ2-3; a possible D gene is TRBD2 (6 bases). This CDR3 region has 14 residues. Per germline, CDR1 SQVTM and CDR2 ANQGSEA. This chain's CDR3 is CSVERRTSTDTLYF. CDR3 DNA sequence: TGCAGCGTTGAACGACGAACTAGCACAGATACGCTGTATTTT.

This clonotype was recorded at least ten times. V and J are TRBV29-1 and TRBJ1-2; D ambiguous. V was cut by 3 bases and J by 4 bases, with 9 bases left in between. CDR3 size: 12 residues. CDR1 is SQVTM, CDR2 ANQGSEA, per germline. CDR3 nucleotides: TGCAGCGTTGACTCACTCGGCTATGGCTACACCTTC. Residues: CSVDSLGYGYTF.

The chain employs TRBV12-3 or TRBV12-4 and TRBJ2-7; 7 bases agree with TRBD1. The CDR3 length is 12 residues. The V gene end was trimmed by 6 bases and the J gene end by 7 bases; junction bases not matched to a gene: 6. This chain's CDR3 is CASRYRGGEQYF. CDR3 bases: TGTGCCAGCAGATACAGGGGCGGGGAGCAGTACTTC.

As concerns this clonotype: A much larger clone sits a single nucleotide away, making a read error possible. The chain links TRBV12-3 or TRBV12-4 to TRBJ2-7; 8 nucleotides line up with TRBD1. CDR3 length equals 17 residues. Trimming at V came to 4 bases and at J to 7 bases, leaving 18 bases not matched to a gene. CDR3 amino acids: CASSWGQVSGGYNEQYF. In DNA, the CDR3 is TGTGCCAGCAGTTGGGGACAGGTTTCGGGTGGGTACAATGAGCAGTACTTC.

Only a few counts were recorded for this clonotype. This may be a read error: a much more frequent sequence differs by one nucleotide. The chain is built from TRBV7-2 and TRBJ2-4; D gene ambiguous. There are 13 residues in the CDR3. V lost 3 bases to trimming and J lost 15 bases, with 18 bases between them. CDR1 SGHTA and CDR2 FQGNSA come from the germline V gene. CDR3 coding DNA: TGTGCCAGCAGCTTCGGCTCTCAAGAGACCCGGTACTTC. This encodes CASSFGSQETRYF.